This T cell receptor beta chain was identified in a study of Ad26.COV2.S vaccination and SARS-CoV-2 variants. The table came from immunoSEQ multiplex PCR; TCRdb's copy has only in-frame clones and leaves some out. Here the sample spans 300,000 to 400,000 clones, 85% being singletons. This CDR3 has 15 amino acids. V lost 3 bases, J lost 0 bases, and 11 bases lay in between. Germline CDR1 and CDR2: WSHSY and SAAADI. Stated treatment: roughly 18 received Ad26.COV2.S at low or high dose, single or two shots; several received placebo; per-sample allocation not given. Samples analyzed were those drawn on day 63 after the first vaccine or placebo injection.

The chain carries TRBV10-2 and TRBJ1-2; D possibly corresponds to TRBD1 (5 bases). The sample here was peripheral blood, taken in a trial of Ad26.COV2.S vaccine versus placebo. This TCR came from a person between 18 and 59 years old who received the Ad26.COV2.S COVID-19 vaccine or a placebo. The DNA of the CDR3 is TGCGCCAGCAGTGAAGCAGGGCTAGCTAACTATGGCTACACCTTC. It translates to CASSEAGLANYGYTF.